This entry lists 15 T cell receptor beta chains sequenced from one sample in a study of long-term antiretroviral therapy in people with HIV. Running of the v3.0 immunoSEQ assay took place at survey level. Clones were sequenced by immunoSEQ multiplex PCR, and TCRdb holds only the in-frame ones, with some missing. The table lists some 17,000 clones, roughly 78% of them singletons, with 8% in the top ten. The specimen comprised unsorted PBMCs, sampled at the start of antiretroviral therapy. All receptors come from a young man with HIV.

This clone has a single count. The chain's CDR3 is CASSESIDYNPYF. In DNA form, the CDR3 reads TGCGCCAGCAGTGAGTCGATAGACTACAATCCGTATTTT. V usage is TRBV10-1 and J usage is TRBJ2-3; possibly TRBD2 for D (5 bases). V shed 0 bases and J shed 14 bases, with 15 bases lying between them. The CDR3 extends over 13 amino acids. CDR1 WNHNN and CDR2 SYGVQD come from the germline V gene (reference sequence).

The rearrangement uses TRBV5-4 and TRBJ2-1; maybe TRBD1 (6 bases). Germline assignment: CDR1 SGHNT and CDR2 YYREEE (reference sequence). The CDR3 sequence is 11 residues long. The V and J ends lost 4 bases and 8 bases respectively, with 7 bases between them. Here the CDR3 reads CASSQGYEQFF. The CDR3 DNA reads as TGTGCCAGCAGCCAGGGGTATGAGCAGTTCTTC.

The CDR3 sequence: CASSQEAGVQYF. CDR3 sequence (DNA): TGTGCCAGCAGCCAAGAAGCGGGGGTGCAGTATTTT. This chain uses TRBV4-2 with TRBJ2-3; the match to TRBD2 covers 8 bases. Germline trimming cut 0 bases from V and 11 bases from J; bases unmatched to any gene: 1. The V gene's germline CDR1 is LGHNA and CDR2 YNFKEQ. The CDR3 extends over 12 amino acids.

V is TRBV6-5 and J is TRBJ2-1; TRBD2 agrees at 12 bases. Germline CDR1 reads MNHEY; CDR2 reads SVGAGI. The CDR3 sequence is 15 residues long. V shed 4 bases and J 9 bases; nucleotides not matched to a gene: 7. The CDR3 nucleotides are TGTGCCAGCAGTTTGACTAGCGGGAGAGGGGGTGAGCAGTTCTTC. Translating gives CASSLTSGRGGEQFF.

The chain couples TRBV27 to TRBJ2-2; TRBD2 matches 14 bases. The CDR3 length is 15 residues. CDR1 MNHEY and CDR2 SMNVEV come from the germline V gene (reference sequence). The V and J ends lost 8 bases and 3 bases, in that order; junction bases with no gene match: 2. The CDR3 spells CASWGLAGDTGELFF. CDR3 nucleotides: TGTGCCAGCTGGGGACTAGCGGGGGACACCGGGGAGCTGTTTTTT.

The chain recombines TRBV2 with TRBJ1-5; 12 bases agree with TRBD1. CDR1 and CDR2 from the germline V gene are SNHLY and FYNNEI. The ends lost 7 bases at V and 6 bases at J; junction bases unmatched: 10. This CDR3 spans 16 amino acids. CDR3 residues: CASMRDRGLEGQPQHF. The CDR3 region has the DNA TGTGCCAGCATGAGGGACAGGGGGCTGGAAGGTCAGCCCCAGCATTTT.

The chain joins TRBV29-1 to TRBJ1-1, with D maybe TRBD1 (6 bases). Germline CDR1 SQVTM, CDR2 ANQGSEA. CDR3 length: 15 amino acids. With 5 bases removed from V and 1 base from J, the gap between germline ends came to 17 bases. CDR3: CSVLVRRGGNTEAFF. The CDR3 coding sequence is TGCAGCGTTCTAGTCAGGAGGGGGGGGAACACTGAAGCTTTCTTT.

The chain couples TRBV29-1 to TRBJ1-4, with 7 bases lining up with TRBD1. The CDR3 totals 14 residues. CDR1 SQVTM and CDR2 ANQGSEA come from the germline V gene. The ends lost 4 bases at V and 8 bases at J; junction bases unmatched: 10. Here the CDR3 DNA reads TGCAGCGTTGGTTTATCTCGGACAGGAGAAAAACTGTTTTTT. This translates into CSVGLSRTGEKLFF.

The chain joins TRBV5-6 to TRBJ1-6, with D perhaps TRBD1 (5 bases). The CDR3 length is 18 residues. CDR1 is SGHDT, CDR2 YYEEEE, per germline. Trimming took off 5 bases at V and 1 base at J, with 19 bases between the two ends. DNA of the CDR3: TGTGCCAGCAGGGGGTCGGGGGGATATGAGTCCTATAATTCACCCCTCCACTTT. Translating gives CASRGSGGYESYNSPLHF.

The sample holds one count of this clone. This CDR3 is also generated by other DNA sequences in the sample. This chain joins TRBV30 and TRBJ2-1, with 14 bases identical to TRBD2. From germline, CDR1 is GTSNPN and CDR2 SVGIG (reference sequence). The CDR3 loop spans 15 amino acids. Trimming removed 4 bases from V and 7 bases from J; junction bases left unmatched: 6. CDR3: CAWKGLAGVGNEQFF. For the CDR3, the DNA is TGTGCCTGGAAGGGACTAGCGGGAGTAGGGAATGAGCAGTTCTTC.

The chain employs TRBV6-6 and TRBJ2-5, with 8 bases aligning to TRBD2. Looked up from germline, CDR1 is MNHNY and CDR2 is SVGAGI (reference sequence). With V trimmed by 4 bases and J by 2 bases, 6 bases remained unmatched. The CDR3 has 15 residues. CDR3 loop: CASSSSSSGQETQYF. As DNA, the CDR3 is TGTGCCAGCAGTTCCTCCTCTAGCGGGCAAGAGACCCAGTACTTC.

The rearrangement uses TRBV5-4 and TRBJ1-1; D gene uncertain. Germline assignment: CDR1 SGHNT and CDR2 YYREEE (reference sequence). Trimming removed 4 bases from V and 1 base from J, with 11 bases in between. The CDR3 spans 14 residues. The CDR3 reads CASSGPGGNTEAFF. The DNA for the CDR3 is TGTGCCAGCAGCGGGCCGGGAGGGAACACTGAAGCTTTCTTT.

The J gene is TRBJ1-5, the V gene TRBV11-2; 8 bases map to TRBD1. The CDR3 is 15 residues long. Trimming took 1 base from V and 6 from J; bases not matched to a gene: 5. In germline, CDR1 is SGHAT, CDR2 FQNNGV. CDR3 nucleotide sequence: TGTGCCAGCAGCTTAGGGCAGGGGGCCTCTCAGCCCCAGCATTTT. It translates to CASSLGQGASQPQHF.

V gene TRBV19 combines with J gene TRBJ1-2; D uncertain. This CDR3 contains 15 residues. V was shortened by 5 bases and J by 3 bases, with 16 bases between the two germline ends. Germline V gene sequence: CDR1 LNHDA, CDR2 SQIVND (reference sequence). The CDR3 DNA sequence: TGTGCCAGTAGTCCACCGGCGGTGATGCACTATGGCTACACCTTC. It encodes CASSPPAVMHYGYTF. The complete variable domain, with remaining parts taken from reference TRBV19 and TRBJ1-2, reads DGGITQSPKYLFRKEGQNVTLSCEQNLNHDAMYWYRQDPGQGLRLIYYSQIVNDFQKGDIAEGYSVSREKKESFPLTVTSAQKNPTAFYLCASSPPAVMHYGYTFGSGTRLTVV.

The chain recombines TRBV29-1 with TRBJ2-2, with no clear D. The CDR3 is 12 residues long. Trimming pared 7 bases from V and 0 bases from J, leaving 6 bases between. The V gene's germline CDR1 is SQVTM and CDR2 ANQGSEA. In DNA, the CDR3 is TGCAGCGGTGTTTCGAACACCGGGGAGCTGTTTTTT. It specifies CSGVSNTGELFF.